This T cell receptor beta chain was found in a study of blood T cell repertoires in COVID-19. Produced via immunoSEQ multiplex PCR; TCRdb's table is partial and in-frame only. The sample lists a few hundred thousand clones; approximately 90% were seen once. V trimming: 4 bases; J trimming: 2 bases; junction bases outside the gene matches: 7. Germline V lookup: CDR1 SGHDN, CDR2 FVKESK. The CDR3 contains 15 residues. The receptor was isolated from a woman aged 40 to 50 who had recovered from COVID-19. Sequenced sample: PBMCs or T cells enriched from blood (not recorded which). The chain employs TRBV14 and TRBJ2-7; 8 bases map to TRBD2. The CDR3: CASSRSGTSTYEQYF. CDR3 coding DNA: TGTGCCAGCAGCCGATCCGGGACTAGTACCTACGAGCAGTACTTC.